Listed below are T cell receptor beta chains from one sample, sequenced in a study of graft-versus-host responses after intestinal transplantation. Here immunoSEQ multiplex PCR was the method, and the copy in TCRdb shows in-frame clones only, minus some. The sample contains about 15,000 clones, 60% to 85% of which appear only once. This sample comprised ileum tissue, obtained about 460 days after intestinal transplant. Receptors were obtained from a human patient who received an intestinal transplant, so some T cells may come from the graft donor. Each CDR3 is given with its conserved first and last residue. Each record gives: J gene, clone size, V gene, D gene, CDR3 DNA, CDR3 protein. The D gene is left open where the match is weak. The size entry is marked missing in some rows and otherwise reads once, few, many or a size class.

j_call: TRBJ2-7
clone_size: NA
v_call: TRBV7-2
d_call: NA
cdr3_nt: TGTGCCAGCAGCTTATACGATACACCCTACGAGCAGTACTTC
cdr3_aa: CASSLYDTPYEQYF

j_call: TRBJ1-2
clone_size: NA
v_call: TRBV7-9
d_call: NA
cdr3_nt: TGTGCCAGCAGCTCGTCAGCCGGGTGGCATGGCTACACCTTC
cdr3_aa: CASSSSAGWHGYTF

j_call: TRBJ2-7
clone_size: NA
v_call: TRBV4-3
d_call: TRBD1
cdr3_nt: TGCGCCAGCAGCCCAGACGGGACAGGGTCCTACGAGCAGTACTTC
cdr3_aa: CASSPDGTGSYEQYF

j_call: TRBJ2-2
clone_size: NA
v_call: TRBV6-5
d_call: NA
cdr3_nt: TGTGCCAGCTTTGGCGGGGAGCTGTTTTTT
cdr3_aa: CASFGGELFF

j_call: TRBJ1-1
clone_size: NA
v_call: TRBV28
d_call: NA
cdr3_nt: TGTGCCAGCACCCTCTCCGGGGGGGGCACTGAAGCTTTCTTT
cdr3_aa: CASTLSGGGTEAFF

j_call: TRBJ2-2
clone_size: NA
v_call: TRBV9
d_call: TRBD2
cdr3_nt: TGTGCCAGCAGCCCCCGGACTAGCGGGGGCATAAACACCGGGGAGCTGTTTTTT
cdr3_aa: CASSPRTSGGINTGELFF

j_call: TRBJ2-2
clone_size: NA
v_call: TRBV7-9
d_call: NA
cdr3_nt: TGTGCCAGCACAGGCCTGAACACCGGGGAGCTGTTTTTT
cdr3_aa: CASTGLNTGELFF

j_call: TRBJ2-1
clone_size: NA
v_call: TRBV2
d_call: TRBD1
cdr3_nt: TGTGCCAGCAGCGCCGGGACAGGGGAAGGCTATGAGCAGTTCTTC
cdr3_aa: CASSAGTGEGYEQFF

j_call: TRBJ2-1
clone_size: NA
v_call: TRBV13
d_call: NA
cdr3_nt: TGTGCCAGCAGCCCCCCTAGCGAGTCCTACAATGAGCAGTTCTTC
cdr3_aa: CASSPPSESYNEQFF

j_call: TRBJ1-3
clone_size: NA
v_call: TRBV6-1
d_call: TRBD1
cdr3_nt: TGTGCCAGCAGTGACCCCCGGAAACAGGGGCACTCTGGAAACACCATATATTTT
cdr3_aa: CASSDPRKQGHSGNTIYF

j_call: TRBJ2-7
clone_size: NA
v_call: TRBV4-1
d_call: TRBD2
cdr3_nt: TGCGCCAGCAGCCAAGATCGGTTAGCGGGGGGCTACGAGCAGTACTTC
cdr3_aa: CASSQDRLAGGYEQYF

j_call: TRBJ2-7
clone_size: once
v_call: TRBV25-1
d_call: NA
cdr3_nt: TGTGCCAGCAGTCTCCGGGACGGCTACGAGCAGTACTTC
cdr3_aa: CASSLRDGYEQYF

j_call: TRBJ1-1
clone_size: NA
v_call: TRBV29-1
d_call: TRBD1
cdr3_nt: TGCAGCGTCAGACAGGGAGGGGAAGCTTTCTTT
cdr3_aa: CSVRQGGEAFF

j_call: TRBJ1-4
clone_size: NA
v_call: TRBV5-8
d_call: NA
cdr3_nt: TGTGCCAGCAGCCCAATCACCTTGGGTGAAAAACTGTTTTTT
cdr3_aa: CASSPITLGEKLFF

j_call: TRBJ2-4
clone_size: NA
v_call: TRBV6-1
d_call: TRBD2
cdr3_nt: TGTGCCAGCAGCGAACTAGCGGGGGGGCTCGGAATTCAGTACTTC
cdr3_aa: CASSELAGGLGIQYF

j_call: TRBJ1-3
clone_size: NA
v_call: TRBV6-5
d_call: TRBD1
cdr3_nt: TGTGCCAGCAGCAACAGGGGGCTTGGAAACACCATATATTTT
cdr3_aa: CASSNRGLGNTIYF

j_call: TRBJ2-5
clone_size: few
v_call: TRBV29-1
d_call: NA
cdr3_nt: TGCAGCGTTGGGGGTGGGACGCAAGAGACCCAGTACTTC
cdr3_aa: CSVGGGTQETQYF

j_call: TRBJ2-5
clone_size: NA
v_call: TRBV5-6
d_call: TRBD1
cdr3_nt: TGTGCCAGCAGCTTGCGGCAGGGGGATGGCGAGACCCAGTACTTC
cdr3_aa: CASSLRQGDGETQYF

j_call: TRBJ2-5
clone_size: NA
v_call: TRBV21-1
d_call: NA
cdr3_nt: TGTGCCAGCAGCAAAGCGGGGAGGCCCTGCGAGACCCAGTACTTC
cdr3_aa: CASSKAGRPCETQYF

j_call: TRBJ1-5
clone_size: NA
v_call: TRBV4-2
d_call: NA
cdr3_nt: TGTGCCAGCAGCCAAGTCGACAGATCCAATCAGCCCCAGCATTTT
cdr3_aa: CASSQVDRSNQPQHF

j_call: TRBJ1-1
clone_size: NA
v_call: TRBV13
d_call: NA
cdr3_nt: TGTGCCAGCAGCATCGGGCCGCGAGGAGGAGCTTTCTTT
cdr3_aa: CASSIGPRGGAFF

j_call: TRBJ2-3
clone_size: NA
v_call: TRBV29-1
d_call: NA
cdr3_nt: TGCAGCGCCGAAGGGGGGGCCGGCACAGATACGCAGTATTTT
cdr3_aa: CSAEGGAGTDTQYF

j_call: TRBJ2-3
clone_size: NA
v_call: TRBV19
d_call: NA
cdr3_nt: TGTGCCAGTAGCCCATATGGGGGCCGAAATGGGGATACGCAGTATTTT
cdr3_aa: CASSPYGGRNGDTQYF

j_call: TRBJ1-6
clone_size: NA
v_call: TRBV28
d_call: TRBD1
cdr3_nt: TGTGCCGGACAGGGCGATTATAATTCACCCCTCCACTTT
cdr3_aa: CAGQGDYNSPLHF

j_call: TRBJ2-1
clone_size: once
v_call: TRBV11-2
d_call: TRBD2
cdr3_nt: TGTGCCAGCAGCTTAGGTACTAGCGGAGGGAACAATGAGCAGTTCTTC
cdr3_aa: CASSLGTSGGNNEQFF

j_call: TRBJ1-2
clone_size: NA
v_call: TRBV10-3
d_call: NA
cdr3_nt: TGTGCCATCAGTGAGTCGGGAGCGCTCTATGGCTACACCTTC
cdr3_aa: CAISESGALYGYTF

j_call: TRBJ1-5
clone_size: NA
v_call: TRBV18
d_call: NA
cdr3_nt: TGTGCCAGCTCAGGGTCTGGCCAGGGTCAGCCCCAGCATTTT
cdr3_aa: CASSGSGQGQPQHF

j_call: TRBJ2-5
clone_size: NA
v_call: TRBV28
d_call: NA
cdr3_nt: TGTGCCAGCAGCCCCTGGGCAGGGGGGTACCAAGAGACCCAGTACTTC
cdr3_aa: CASSPWAGGYQETQYF

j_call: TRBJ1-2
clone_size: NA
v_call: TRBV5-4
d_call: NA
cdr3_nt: TGTGCCAGCAGCTTACGGGCAGGTGAAAACTATGGCTACACCTTC
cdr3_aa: CASSLRAGENYGYTF

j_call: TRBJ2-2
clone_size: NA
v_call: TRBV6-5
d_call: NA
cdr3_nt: TGTGCCAGCAGACAGGGGGGGTACGCCGGGGAGCTGTTTTTT
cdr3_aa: CASRQGGYAGELFF

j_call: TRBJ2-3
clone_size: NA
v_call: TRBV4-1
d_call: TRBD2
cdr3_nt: TGCGCCAGCAGCCAAGTTGCCGGAGCTAGCGGGGGGGCTGGGGATACGCAGTATTTT
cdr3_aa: CASSQVAGASGGAGDTQYF

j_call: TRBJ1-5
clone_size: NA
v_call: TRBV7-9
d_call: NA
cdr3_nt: TGTGCCAGCAGCTTAGATTGGGATCGGCCCCAGCATTTT
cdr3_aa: CASSLDWDRPQHF

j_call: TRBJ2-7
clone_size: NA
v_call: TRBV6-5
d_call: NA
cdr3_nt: TGTGCCAGCAGCCCCGGGACTCTTTACGAGCAGTACTTC
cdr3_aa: CASSPGTLYEQYF

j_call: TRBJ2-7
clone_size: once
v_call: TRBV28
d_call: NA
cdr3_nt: TGTGCCAGCAGTTTGCCTCTAGCTGGGAGCTCCTACGAGCAGTACTTC
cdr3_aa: CASSLPLAGSSYEQYF

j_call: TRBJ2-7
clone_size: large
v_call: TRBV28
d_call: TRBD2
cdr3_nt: TGTGCCAGCAGTTTTGCCCTAGCGGGGTCCTACGAGCAGTACTTC
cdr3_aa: CASSFALAGSYEQYF

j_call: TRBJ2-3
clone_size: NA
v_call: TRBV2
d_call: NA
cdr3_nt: TGTGCCAGCAGTTCCGGGCCCTACACAGATACGCAGTATTTT
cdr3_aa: CASSSGPYTDTQYF

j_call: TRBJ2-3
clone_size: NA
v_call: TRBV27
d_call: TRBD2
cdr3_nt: TGTGCCAGCCCCACTAGCGGGGGCCCGAGGGATACGCAGTATTTT
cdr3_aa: CASPTSGGPRDTQYF

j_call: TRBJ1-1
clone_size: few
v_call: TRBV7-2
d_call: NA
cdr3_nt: TGTGCCAGCAGCTTCTCAGGCCCCACTGAAGCTTTCTTT
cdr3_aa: CASSFSGPTEAFF

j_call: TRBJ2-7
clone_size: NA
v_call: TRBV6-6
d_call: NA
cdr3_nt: TGTGCCAGCAGTTACTCTGTGGAGTACGAGCAGTACTTC
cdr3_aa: CASSYSVEYEQYF

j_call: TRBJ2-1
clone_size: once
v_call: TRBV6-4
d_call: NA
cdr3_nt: TGTGCCAGCAGGGGTAGCGAGGGTATCCTGGGCTCCTACAATGAGCAGTTCTTC
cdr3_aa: CASRGSEGILGSYNEQFF

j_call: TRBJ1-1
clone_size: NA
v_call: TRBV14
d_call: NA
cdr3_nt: TGTGCCAGCAGCCCCCCGGGCATGAACACTGAAGCTTTCTTT
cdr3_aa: CASSPPGMNTEAFF

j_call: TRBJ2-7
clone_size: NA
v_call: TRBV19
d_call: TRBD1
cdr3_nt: TGTGCCACAAGGAGCTGGACAGGGGACTACGAGCAGTACTTC
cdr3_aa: CATRSWTGDYEQYF

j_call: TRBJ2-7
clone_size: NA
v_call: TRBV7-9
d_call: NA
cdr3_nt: TGTGCCAGCAGCCCACAGGGTGGCGAGCAGTACTTC
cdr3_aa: CASSPQGGEQYF

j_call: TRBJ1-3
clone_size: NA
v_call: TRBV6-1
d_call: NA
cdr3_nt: TGTGCCAGCACCTATGAGTGGGCTGGAAACACCATATATTTT
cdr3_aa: CASTYEWAGNTIYF

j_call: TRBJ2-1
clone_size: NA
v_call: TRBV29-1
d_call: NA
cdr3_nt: TGCAGCGTTGGCGTAGGACAGGGAGGGAATGAGCAGTTCTTC
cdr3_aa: CSVGVGQGGNEQFF

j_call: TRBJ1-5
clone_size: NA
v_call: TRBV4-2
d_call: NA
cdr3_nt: TGTGCCAGCAGCCAAGCCCTAAATAATCAGCCCCAGCATTTT
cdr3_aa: CASSQALNNQPQHF

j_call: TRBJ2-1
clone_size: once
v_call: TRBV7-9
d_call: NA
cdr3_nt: TGTGCCAGCAGCTTCTCAGGAAGGGTCCCCTACAATGAGCAGTTCTTC
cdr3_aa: CASSFSGRVPYNEQFF

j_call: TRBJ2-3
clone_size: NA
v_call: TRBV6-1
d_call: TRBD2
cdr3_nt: TGTGCCAGCCTGCGGGAGTCCACAGATACGCAGTATTTT
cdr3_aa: CASLRESTDTQYF

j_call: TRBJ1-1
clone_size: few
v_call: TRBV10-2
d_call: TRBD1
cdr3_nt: TGCGCCAGCAGTGACAGGGGACAGGGGGCGACTGAAGCTTTCTTT
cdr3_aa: CASSDRGQGATEAFF

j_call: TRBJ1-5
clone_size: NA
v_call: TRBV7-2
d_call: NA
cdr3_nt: TGTGCCAGCAGCTCACCTAACAGGAATCAGCCCCAGCATTTT
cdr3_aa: CASSSPNRNQPQHF

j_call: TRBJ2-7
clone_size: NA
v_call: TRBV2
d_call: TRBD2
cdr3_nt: TGTGCCAGCTCCCGGGGTCTAGCGGGGGACTACGAGCAGTACTTC
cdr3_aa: CASSRGLAGDYEQYF

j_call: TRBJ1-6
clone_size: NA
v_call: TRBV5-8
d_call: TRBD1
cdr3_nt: TGTGCCAGCGGATCCAGACAGGGGGCGCTTTCACCCCTCCACTTT
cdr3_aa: CASGSRQGALSPLHF

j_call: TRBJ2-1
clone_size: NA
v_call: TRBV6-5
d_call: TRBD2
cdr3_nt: TGTGCCAGCAGCCCTCTAGCGGGGGGATACAATGAGCAGTTCTTC
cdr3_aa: CASSPLAGGYNEQFF

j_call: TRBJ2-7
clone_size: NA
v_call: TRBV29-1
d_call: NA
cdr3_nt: TGCAGCGCCCTGGTTGACCTCTACGAGCAGTACTTC
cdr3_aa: CSALVDLYEQYF

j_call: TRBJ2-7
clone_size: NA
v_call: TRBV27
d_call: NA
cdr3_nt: TGTGCCAGCAGTTTAGGCGGGGCGGGCTACGAGCAGTACTTC
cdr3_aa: CASSLGGAGYEQYF

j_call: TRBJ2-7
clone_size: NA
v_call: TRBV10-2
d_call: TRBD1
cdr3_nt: TGCGCCAGCAGCCAATACAGGGGGACCTACGAGCAGTACTTC
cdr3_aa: CASSQYRGTYEQYF

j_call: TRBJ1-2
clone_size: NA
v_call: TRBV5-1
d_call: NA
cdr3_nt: TGCGCCAGCAGCTGGGGGGCCTATGGCTACACCTTC
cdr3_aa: CASSWGAYGYTF

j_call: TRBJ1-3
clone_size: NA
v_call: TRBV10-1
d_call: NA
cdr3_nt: TGCGCCAGCAGCGCAGGGCACTCTGGAAACACCATATATTTT
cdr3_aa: CASSAGHSGNTIYF

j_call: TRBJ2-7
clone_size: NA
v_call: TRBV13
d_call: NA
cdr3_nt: TGTGCCAGCAGCGTAGGGGGGGACGAGCAGTACTTC
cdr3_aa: CASSVGGDEQYF

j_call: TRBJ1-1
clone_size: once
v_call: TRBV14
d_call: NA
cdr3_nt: TGTGCCAGCAGCCAAGGCTTTATCAGGGCTGAAGCTTTCTTT
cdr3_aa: CASSQGFIRAEAFF